This T cell receptor (beta chain) appears in the sequencing data of a study of identical twins. All of the donors were Caucasians in good health. Study results and limitations: Excess sharing between twins was weaker in beta out-of-frame sequences. Reduced insertions were recorded for abundant cord blood beta clonotypes, with no such pattern in memory repertoires. In monozygotic twins, models underestimated the sharing of out-of-frame TCR alpha.

TCRdb recomputed calls from the 5' RACE reads with MiXCR, one row per CDR3 protein. The sample holds a few hundred thousand distinct CDR3 sequences; more than 9.5% are singletons and the top ten take approximately 4%. This clonotype has at least ten counts. The antigen remains unidentified. The V end lost 2 bases, the J end lost 4 bases, and 9 bases lay between the germline ends. Germline-derived CDR1 and CDR2 are SGHTA and FQGNSA. The CDR3 has 13 residues. A further study also used this sample, focusing on yellow fever vaccine responses in identical twins.

The sequence came from a woman aged 18 to 35 in good health. The sample taken for sequencing was memory (CD45RO+) T cells sorted from blood. The chain is built from TRBV7-2 and TRBJ2-7; weak D call: TRBD2 (5 bases). The CDR3 sequence is CASSLPTRYEQYF. As DNA, the CDR3 is TGTGCCAGCAGCTTACCTACTAGGTACGAGCAGTACTTC.